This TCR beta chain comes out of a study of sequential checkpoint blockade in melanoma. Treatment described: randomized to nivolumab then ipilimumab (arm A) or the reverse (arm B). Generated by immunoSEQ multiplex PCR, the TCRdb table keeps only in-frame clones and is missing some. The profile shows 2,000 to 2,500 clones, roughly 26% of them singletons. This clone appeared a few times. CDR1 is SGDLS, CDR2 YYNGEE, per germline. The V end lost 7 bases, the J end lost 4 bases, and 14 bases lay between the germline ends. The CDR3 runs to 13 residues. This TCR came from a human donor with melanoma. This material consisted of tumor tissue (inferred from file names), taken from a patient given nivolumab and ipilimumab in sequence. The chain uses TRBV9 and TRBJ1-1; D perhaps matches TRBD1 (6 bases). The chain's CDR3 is CASGRGGGTEAFF. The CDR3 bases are TGTGCCAGCGGAAGGGGGGGTGGCACTGAAGCTTTCTTT.